This TCR beta chain was recorded in a study of blood T cell repertoires in COVID-19 (dated by TCRdb to 2018 to 2020). Looking at the study overall: Samples covering the acute and convalescent phases of COVID-19 were provided by collaborators in the United States, Italy and Spain. The prospective study material was composed of cDNA or gDNA derived from T cells, B-cell-depleted T cells, or PBMCs. Subjects who had been exposed to COVID-19, were actively infected with it, or had recovered from it provided the deeply sampled blood TCRbeta repertoires that made up the dataset. The repertoires were made available in a free public database intended to serve as a resource for research on the immune response to SARS-CoV-2. The samples were drawn from two sources: the first 160 participants of the ongoing ImmuneRACE study, and 950 to 1,500 subjects contributed by 6 global collaborators. Nearly every sample came with metadata listing a de-identified subject ID, COVID-19 status, age in years and sex. Where available, HLA class I and class II types were obtained from metadata supplied by the sample provider rather than from assay-based typing.

Whole blood was collected in K2EDTA tubes by collaborating institutions according to the institutions' own protocols. For TCRbeta analysis, collaborators shipped samples as frozen whole blood, isolated PBMCs, or DNA extracted from either of those sample types. Trimming takes 4 bases off V and 5 bases off J; junction bases not matched to a gene: 11. From cysteine to phenylalanine, the CDR3 is 16 amino acids long. Only the CDR3 part of the read is kept: 48 bases, read in frame from the first base. CDR1 and CDR2 were assigned from the germline V gene as MNHEY and SVGAGI. TCRbeta CDR3 regions were amplified from genomic DNA using the immunoSEQ Assay, a bias-controlled multiplex PCR. Processing in the source paper ran as follows. The number of nucleated cells in each sample was estimated by amplification of reference gene primers within the assay. Sequence reads were collapsed and filtered to measure the absolute abundance of every unique TCRbeta CDR3 rearrangement. For each sample, productive Simpson clonality was calculated as the square root of Simpson's diversity index across productive rearrangements. Here the immuneACCESS table is served through TCRdb, limited to in-frame sequences with V and J called. Missing clones are a known gap in these copies; in checked studies unresolved V genes cover under half, and the rest lacks a known reason. The D gene and trimming were derived from the DNA, and the V and J assignments and clone size from that table. Across this sample there are 100,000 to 150,000 clones, with about 85% seen only once. 3.5% to 4.5% of the sample is held by the ten biggest clonotypes.

Overall study results and their limits: The quantity of clinical and demographic metadata differed by source and by participant and was supplied without curation.

In regard to this clone: It has no known antigen specificity. Base qualities are not recorded, but no much larger clone differs from it by a single base.

The receptor's source is a man aged 55 to 70 with acute or convalescent COVID-19. The sequencing sample was made of peripheral blood. Recombination connected TRBV6-5 to TRBJ1-1, and TRBD1 aligns with 9 junction nucleotides. The CDR3 reads CASSSGGTGPGTEAFF. The bases are TGTGCCAGCAGTTCCGGAGGGACAGGGCCCGGAACTGAAGCTTTCTTT.